The source of this T cell receptor beta chain is a study of cytomegalovirus exposure and HLA in healthy donors. Study results and caveats: Trimming of TCR beta V- and J-genes showed a link, identified in a later analysis, to a missense DCLRE1C variant.

With respect to this clone: Its antigen is currently unknown.

The CDR3 runs 16 residues. Germline trimming cut 3 bases from V and 7 bases from J; bases unmatched to any gene: 10. In germline, CDR1 is MGHRA, CDR2 YSYEKL. It was with 60 Vbeta and 13 Jbeta primers that the PCR ran. Sequencing used immunoSEQ multiplex PCR; TCRdb keeps in-frame clones, though not all of them. The data hold some 200,000 clones, with approximately 82% observed a single time. The clonotype was recovered from a woman aged 35 to 49 in good health and CMV-seronegative. The V gene is TRBV4-1, the J gene TRBJ2-2; 8 bases align to TRBD1. Material for sequencing was PBMCs. The CDR3 region is CASSHIGQGGHGELFF. The CDR3 bases are TGCGCCAGCAGCCATATCGGACAGGGCGGTCACGGGGAGCTGTTTTTT.